The clone carrying this TCR beta chain was seen a single time. Its antigen is not identified. The CDR3 runs to 12 residues. Deletions cut 8 bases from V and 9 bases from J, with 11 bases between. Germline values: CDR1 MDHEN, CDR2 SYDVKM. The data belong to a study of Ad26.COV2.S vaccination and SARS-CoV-2 variants. Treatment in this sample: around 19 received Ad26.COV2.S at low or high dose, single or two shots; several received placebo; per-sample allocation not given. It was on day 63 after the first vaccine or placebo injection that samples were taken. Libraries were prepared by immunoSEQ multiplex PCR; TCRdb keeps only in-frame clonotypes and omits some of them. Found here are over 300,000 clones, 80% to 90% of them singletons; the top ten hold roughly 7.4%. Study findings and constraints: Following vaccination, spike-specific CD8+ and CD4+ T cell responses reportedly exhibited substantial breadth.

This receptor was identified in a person aged 18 to 59 who received the Ad26.COV2.S COVID-19 vaccine or a placebo. Sequencing used peripheral blood, obtained in a trial of Ad26.COV2.S vaccine versus placebo. The chain uses TRBV28 and TRBJ1-6; D gene uncertain. The CDR3 sequence is CASGLRISPLHF. The CDR3 DNA follows: TGTGCCAGCGGACTGCGGATTTCACCCCTCCACTTT. The variable domain in full, with the rest retrieved from reference TRBV28 and TRBJ1-6, is DVKVTQSSRYLVKRTGEKVFLECVQDMDHENMFWYRQDPGLGLRLIYFSYDVKMKEKGDIPEGYSVSREKKERFSLILESASTNQTSMYLCASGLRISPLHFGNGTRLTVT.